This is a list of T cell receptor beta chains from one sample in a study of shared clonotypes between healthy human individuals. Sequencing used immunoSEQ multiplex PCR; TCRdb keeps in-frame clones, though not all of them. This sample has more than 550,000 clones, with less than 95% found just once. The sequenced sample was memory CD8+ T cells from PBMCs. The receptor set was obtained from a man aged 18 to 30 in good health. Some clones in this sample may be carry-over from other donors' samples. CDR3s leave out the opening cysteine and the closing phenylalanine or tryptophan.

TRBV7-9,ASSSEGDSPYEQY
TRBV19,ASNRGGANNEQY
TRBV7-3,ASSLMASGSPGEQY
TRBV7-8,ASSAPTPLAIPPLSGANVLT
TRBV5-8,ASSLGTAERVEQY
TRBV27,ASSSRPSDEQY
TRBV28,ASSLSTGPNTEAF
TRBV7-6,ASSLRGQATYEQY
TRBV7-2,ASSWAIQETQY
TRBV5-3,ARSPFYEQY
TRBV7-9,ASSQTLRGNQPQH
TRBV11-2,ASSLYISQKAETQY
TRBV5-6,ASSIRDRAHEQY
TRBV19,ASRTRDESNQPQH
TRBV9,ASSVARQGGDTGELF
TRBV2,ASSRRDRGQGEAF
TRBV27,ASRTGGEQY
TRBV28,ASERGGAHQPQH
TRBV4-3,ASSQEVGTGGNEQF
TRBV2,ASSSLVGRGYEQY
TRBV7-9,ASSRPSANTGELF
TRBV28,ASSLKGSWGHEQY
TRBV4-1,ASSPGIPGTGKPEAF
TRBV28,ASSLPHGGMNEQF
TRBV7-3,ASSSSGTGVYGYT
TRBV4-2,ASSQGSRETQY
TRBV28,ASTQTGVAPSPLH
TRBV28,ASSLLGGSYLNGKLF
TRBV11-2,ASSFTRELAGEVNEQY
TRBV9,ASSLNRDSSYEQY
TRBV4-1,ASSQIPVGARGNTIY
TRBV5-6,ASSLGGQGQPQH
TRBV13,ASSQAPSSYEQY
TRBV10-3,AISENTAGGLEQY
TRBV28,ASIRQGGSYGYT
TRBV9,ASSVERTSGRGDTQY
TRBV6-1,ASLIGGISGYGYT
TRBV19,ASSPGTSGRSETQY
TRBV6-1,ASSEAWGFRTTDTQY
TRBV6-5,ASSETGYQPQH
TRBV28,ASSLSFGNQPQH
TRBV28,ASSYLAYEQY
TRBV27,ASSLSGTGNVGYT